One sample yielded the 12 T cell receptor beta chains listed below, sequenced in a study of blood T cell repertoires in COVID-19. Libraries were prepared by immunoSEQ multiplex PCR; TCRdb keeps only in-frame clonotypes and omits some of them. This sample has approximately 220,000 clones, with roughly four fifths found just once. Source material: PBMCs or T cells enriched from blood (not recorded which). The source is a woman in her 40s who had been exposed to COVID-19.

The chain combines TRBV9 with TRBJ2-1; TRBD1 is a possible D gene (7 bases). Between the trimmed V and J ends, which lost 6 bases and 7 bases, there was a span of 20 bases. Germline values: CDR1 SGDLS, CDR2 YYNGEE. The CDR3 is 15 residues long. The CDR3 nucleotides read TGTGCCAGCACCCCAGGGTCGGCAGGGGGGAATGAGCAGTTCTTC. Translating it yields CASTPGSAGGNEQFF. Looking up the rest from reference TRBV9 and TRBJ2-1 gives the full variable domain: DSGVTQTPKHLITATGQRVTLRCSPRSGDLSVYWYQQSLDQGLQFLIQYYNGEERAKGNILERFSAQQFPDLHSELNLSSLELGDSALYFCASTPGSAGGNEQFFGPGTRLTVL.

The rearrangement uses TRBV7-2 and TRBJ2-3, with 8 positions matching TRBD2. Germline V gene lookup returns CDR1 SGHTA and CDR2 FQGNSA. This CDR3 is built from 15 residues. Germline trimming cut 2 bases from V and 1 base from J; bases unmatched to any gene: 2. CDR3 nucleotide sequence: TGTGCCAGCAGCTTACAAGCGGGGGGCACAGATACGCAGTATTTT. As protein: CASSLQAGGTDTQYF.

The V call is TRBV12-3 or TRBV12-4, the J call TRBJ1-1, with a tentative D call TRBD1 (5 bases). V was clipped by 5 bases and J by 5 bases, with 12 bases between them. The length of the CDR3 is 13 residues. The CDR3 region is CASSPGGKTEAFF. Written as DNA, the CDR3 is TGTGCCAGCAGTCCTGGGGGGAAGACTGAAGCTTTCTTT.

J is TRBJ2-2 and V is TRBV30, with D possibly being TRBD2 (5 bases). V lost 0 bases and J 5 bases, leaving 7 bases between the germline ends. Germline V CDR1 and CDR2: GTSNPN, SVGIG (reference sequence). This CDR3 has 13 residues. DNA for the CDR3: TGTGCCTGGAGTGTACGAGGGACCGGGGAGCTGTTTTTT. As protein: CAWSVRGTGELFF.

This clone has a handful of counts. The chain couples TRBV12-5 to TRBJ1-4; 10 bases align to TRBD1. The CDR3 runs to 19 residues. Germline CDR1 reads LGHNT; CDR2 reads FRNRAP. The V gene end was trimmed by 5 bases and the J gene end by 7 bases; junction bases not matched to a gene: 19. CDR3 residues: CASGQPLPPLRTGGEKLFF. The CDR3 DNA follows: TGTGCTAGTGGTCAACCCCTCCCACCGCTACGGACAGGGGGTGAAAAACTGTTTTTT. The whole variable domain, remainder taken from reference TRBV12-5 and TRBJ1-4, is DARVTQTPRHKVTEMGQEVTMRCQPILGHNTVFWYRQTMMQGLELLAYFRNRAPLDDSGMPKDRFSAEMPDATLATLKIQPSEPRDSAVYFCASGQPLPPLRTGGEKLFFGSGTQLSVL.

The chain links TRBV19 to TRBJ1-5; 10 positions match TRBD1. Trimming removed 4 bases from V and 10 bases from J; junction bases left unmatched: 13. Germline V gene lookup returns CDR1 LNHDA and CDR2 SQIVND (reference sequence). The CDR3 is made up of 16 amino acids. The CDR3, as DNA: TGTGCCAGTAGTAATGGGGGACAGGGGAGTGCGCGACCCCAGCATTTT. Protein: CASSNGGQGSARPQHF.

This clone was detected only once. The rearrangement joins TRBV18 to TRBJ2-7, with D possibly TRBD1 on 5 matching bases. This CDR3 has 13 amino acids. Germline V lookup: CDR1 KGHSH, CDR2 LQKENI. Trimming shortened V by 6 bases and J by 7 bases, and 16 bases separated the two germline ends. This chain's CDR3 is CASSARESGEQYF. CDR3 in DNA: TGTGCCAGCTCCGCCAGGGAATCGGGTGAGCAGTACTTC.

This chain joins TRBV5-4 and TRBJ1-2; D call uncertain. V lost 0 bases, J lost 3 bases, and 9 bases lay in between. Germline V CDR1 and CDR2: SGHNT, YYREEE (reference sequence). The CDR3 loop spans 14 amino acids. CDR3 region: CASSLGGGDYGYTF. CDR3 sequence (DNA): TGTGCCAGCAGCTTGGGGGGAGGAGACTATGGCTACACCTTC.

V and J are TRBV7-2 and TRBJ1-2, with TRBD1 matching over 8 bases. This CDR3 contains 17 residues. The junction had 16 bases not matched to a gene; V was cut back by 4 bases and J by 6 bases. The V gene's germline CDR1 is SGHTA and CDR2 FQGNSA. CDR3 in amino acids: CASSSADRGIFGDGYTF. The DNA for the CDR3 is TGTGCCAGCAGCTCGGCCGACAGGGGTATTTTCGGGGATGGCTACACCTTC.

The rearrangement joins TRBV18 to TRBJ1-2, with D perhaps TRBD1 (6 bases). The V gene's germline CDR1 is KGHSH and CDR2 LQKENI. CDR3 length equals 13 residues. Trimming took off 6 bases at V and 5 bases at J, with 13 bases between the two ends. The CDR3 coding sequence is TGTGCCAGCTCGGGGGGGGCCGATTATGGCTACACCTTC. It codes for CASSGGADYGYTF.

The chain carries TRBV18 and TRBJ1-2, with 9 bases matching TRBD1. The germline CDR1 and CDR2 sequences are KGHSH and LQKENI. Trimming removed 3 bases from V and 3 bases from J; junction bases left unmatched: 8. The CDR3 has 16 residues. The CDR3 coding sequence is TGTGCCAGCTCACCCCCTTCCGGGACAGGGTACTATGGCTACACCTTC. Amino acids: CASSPPSGTGYYGYTF.

This clone appeared once. The rearrangement joins TRBV28 to TRBJ2-1, with D possibly TRBD1 on 6 matching bases. The CDR3 is 14 amino acids. Per germline, CDR1 MDHEN and CDR2 SYDVKM. V was trimmed by 8 bases and J by 8 bases, leaving 19 bases between them. The CDR3, as DNA: TGTGCCAGCGACTCAGTGGGGGCCTTAGATGAGCAGTTCTTC. Its translation: CASDSVGALDEQFF.